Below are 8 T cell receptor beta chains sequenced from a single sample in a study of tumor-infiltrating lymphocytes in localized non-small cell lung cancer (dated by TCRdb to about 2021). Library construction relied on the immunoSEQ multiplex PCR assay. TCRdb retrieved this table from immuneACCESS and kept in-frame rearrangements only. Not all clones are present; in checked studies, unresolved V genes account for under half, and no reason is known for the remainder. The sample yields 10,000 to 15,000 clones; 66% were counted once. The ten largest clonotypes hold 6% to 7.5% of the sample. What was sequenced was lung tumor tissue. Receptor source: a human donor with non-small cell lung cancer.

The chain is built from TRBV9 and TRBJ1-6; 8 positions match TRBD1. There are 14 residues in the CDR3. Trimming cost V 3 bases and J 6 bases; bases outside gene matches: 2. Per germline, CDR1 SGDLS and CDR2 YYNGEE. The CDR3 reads CASSGTGFNSPLHF. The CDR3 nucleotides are TGTGCCAGCAGCGGGACAGGGTTTAATTCACCCCTCCACTTT.

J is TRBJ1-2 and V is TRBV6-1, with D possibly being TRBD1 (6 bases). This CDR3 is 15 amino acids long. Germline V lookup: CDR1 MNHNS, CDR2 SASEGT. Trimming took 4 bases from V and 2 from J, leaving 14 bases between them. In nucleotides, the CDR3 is TGTGCCAGCAGTGGGAGGGGGGGAAAGAACTATGGCTACACCTTC. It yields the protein CASSGRGGKNYGYTF.

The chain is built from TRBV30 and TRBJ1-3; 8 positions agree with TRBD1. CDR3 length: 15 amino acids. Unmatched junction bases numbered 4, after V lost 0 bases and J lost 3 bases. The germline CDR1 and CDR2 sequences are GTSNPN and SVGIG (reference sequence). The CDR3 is CAWSVLGTGGNTIYF. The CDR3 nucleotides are TGTGCCTGGAGTGTACTCGGGACAGGTGGAAACACCATATATTTT.

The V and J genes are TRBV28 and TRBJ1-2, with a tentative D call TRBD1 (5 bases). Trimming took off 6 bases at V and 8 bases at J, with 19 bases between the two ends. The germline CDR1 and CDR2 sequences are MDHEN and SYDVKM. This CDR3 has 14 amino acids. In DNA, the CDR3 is TGTGCCAGCAGACCGGAGTGGGGGTTCGGGGGCTACACCTTC. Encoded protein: CASRPEWGFGGYTF.

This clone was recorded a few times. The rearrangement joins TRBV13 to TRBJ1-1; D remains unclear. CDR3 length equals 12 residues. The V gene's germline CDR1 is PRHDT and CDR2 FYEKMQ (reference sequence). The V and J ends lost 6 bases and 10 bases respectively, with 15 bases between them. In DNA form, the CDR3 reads TGTGCCAGCAGATTATCAGAGGGATCAGCTTTCTTT. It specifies CASRLSEGSAFF.

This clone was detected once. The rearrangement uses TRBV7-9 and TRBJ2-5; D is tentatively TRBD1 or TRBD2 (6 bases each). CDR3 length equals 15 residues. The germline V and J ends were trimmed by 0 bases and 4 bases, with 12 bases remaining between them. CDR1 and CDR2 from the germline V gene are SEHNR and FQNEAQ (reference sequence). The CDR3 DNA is TGTGCCAGCAGCTTAGCGGGCAGGGGAGGAGAGACCCAGTACTTC. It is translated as CASSLAGRGGETQYF. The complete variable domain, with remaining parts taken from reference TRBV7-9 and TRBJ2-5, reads DTGVSQNPRHKITKRGQNVTFRCDPISEHNRLYWYRQTLGQGPEFLTYFQNEAQLEKSRLLSDRFSAERPKGSFSTLEIQRTEQGDSAMYLCASSLAGRGGETQYFGPGTRLLVL.

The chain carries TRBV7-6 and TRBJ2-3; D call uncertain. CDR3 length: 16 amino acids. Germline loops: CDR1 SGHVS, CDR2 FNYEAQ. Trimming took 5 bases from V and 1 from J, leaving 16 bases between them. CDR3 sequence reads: CASSARNSWGTDTQYF. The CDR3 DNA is TGTGCCAGCAGCGCAAGGAACTCGTGGGGCACAGATACGCAGTATTTT.

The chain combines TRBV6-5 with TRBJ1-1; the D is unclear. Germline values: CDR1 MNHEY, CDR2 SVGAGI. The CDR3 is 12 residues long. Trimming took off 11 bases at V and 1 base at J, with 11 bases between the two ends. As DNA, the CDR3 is TGTGCCGCCCTTAGTCCGAACACTGAAGCTTTCTTT. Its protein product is CAALSPNTEAFF.